A single TCR beta chain is shown here with its context. These data come from a study of shared clonotypes between healthy human individuals. Libraries were prepared by immunoSEQ multiplex PCR; TCRdb keeps only in-frame clonotypes and omits some of them. The sample has around 1.9 million clones; roughly 91% are singletons. Naive CD8 cells lacked CD45RO, underwent positive selection for CCR7 and left out terminally differentiated effector memory CD45RA+ cells. Trimming left V 0 bases short and J 0 bases short, with 6 bases between. The CDR3 sequence is 15 residues long. Germline-derived CDR1 and CDR2 are ENHRY and SYGVKD.

This sequence joins TRBV10-3 and TRBJ1-3; D is ambiguous. This sequence was found in a man younger than 35 in good health. Some clones in this sample may be carry-over from other donors' samples. Sequencing was done on a sample of naive CD8+ T cells from PBMCs. For the CDR3, the DNA is TGTGCCATCAGTGAGTCAAAGGGCTCTGGAAACACCATATATTTT. Translation gives CAISESKGSGNTIYF.